The clone carrying this TCR beta chain turned up a few times. This sample stems from a study of T-cell reconstitution after alpha-beta-depleted transplantation in children. The CDR3 spans 14 residues. Unique molecular identifiers were built into the TCRbeta library. TCRdb called the PCR reads again in MiXCR, with one record for every CDR3 protein. The data show about 640,000 distinct CDR3 sequences, around 17% seen once. The TCR comes from a human donor who donated a stem cell graft to a child with acute myeloid leukemia. The chain carries TRBV21-1 and TRBJ1-5. TRBV21-1 is recorded as a pseudogene. The starting material was PBMCs from the stem cell graft donor, obtained from the stem cell graft. The CDR3 spells CASRTPNSNQPQHF. DNA for the CDR3: TGTGCCAGCAGGACACCTAATAGCAATCAGCCCCAGCATTTT.